This passage covers 3 T cell receptor beta chains from one sample sequenced in a study of T cell responses to AZD1222 COVID-19 vaccine. Assay used: immunoSEQ multiplex PCR; TCRdb lists only in-frame clones, some missing. The sample lists about 130,000 clones; roughly 87% were seen once. Here the sequenced sample was peripheral blood, taken on day 0 of MenACWY control vaccination. The receptor set was obtained from an adult in good health.

The CDR3 protein is CASSYDRDTEAFF. The CDR3 nucleotides read TGTGCCAGCAGCTACGACAGGGACACTGAAGCTTTCTTT. The chain links TRBV7-8 to TRBJ1-1; 7 bases align to TRBD1. The germline V gene has CDR1 SGHVS and CDR2 FQNEAQ. This CDR3 is built from 13 residues. V lost 4 bases, J lost 3 bases, and 2 bases stayed unmatched.

This clone appeared a single time. This sequence joins TRBV7-9 and TRBJ2-2, with a tentative D call TRBD1 (5 bases). V was clipped by 8 bases and J by 4 bases, with 11 bases between them. The CDR3 covers 13 residues. CDR1 and CDR2 from the germline V gene are SEHNR and FQNEAQ (reference sequence). DNA for the CDR3: TGTGCCAGCCTCCCCACAGGCACCGGGGAGCTGTTTTTT. This sequence encodes CASLPTGTGELFF.

The rearrangement links TRBV6-5 to TRBJ2-1; 7 bases align to TRBD1. Germline loops: CDR1 MNHEY, CDR2 SVGAGI. The CDR3 runs to 14 residues. V shed 8 bases, J shed 5 bases, and the junction held 9 bases outside the gene matches. CDR3 protein: CASQQGTVNNEQFF. DNA for the CDR3: TGTGCCAGCCAACAAGGGACAGTTAACAATGAGCAGTTCTTC.